The clone carrying this T cell receptor (beta chain) was observed a single time. Method: immunoSEQ multiplex PCR; TCRdb's copy keeps in-frame clones and lacks some. Among 83,000 or so clones listed, approximately 77% were seen once. This sample stems from a study of blood T cell repertoires in COVID-19. Study-level background: PBMCs, B-cell-depleted T cells, or T cells provided the cDNA or gDNA that made up the material.

Trimming cost V 0 bases and J 1 base, with 11 bases left between them. Germline CDR1 and CDR2: KGHDR and SFDVKD. The CDR3 loop spans 16 amino acids. The specimen sequenced was peripheral blood. The receptor was derived from a woman aged 80 or older with acute or convalescent COVID-19. The chain recombines TRBV24-1 with TRBJ2-5, with a weak D call TRBD2 (6 bases). CDR3 DNA: TGTGCCACCAGTGATTTGCGGTTCGGGGGCCAAGAGACCCAGTACTTC. As protein: CATSDLRFGGQETQYF.